What follows are 26 T cell receptor beta chains derived from one specimen sequenced in a study of CD4 T cells in relation to SARS-CoV-2 and coronaviruses. What these receptors recognize is not known. The assay was immunoSEQ multiplex PCR, and TCRdb's table has in-frame clones only and misses some. The repertoire includes some 21,000 clones, 75% to 85% of them detected once, and 9% to 15% sits in the top ten. The unexposed donors gave CD4+ T cells in about 2011-2019, prior to COVID-19. CD4+ T cells were isolated from the cells after about nine days of culture. Sequenced: CD4+ T cells from PBMCs, cultured in vitro. Source of these receptors: a human donor in good health.

This clone was detected a few times. V gene TRBV7-9 combines with J gene TRBJ2-2; 7 nucleotides agree with TRBD1. Germline V lookup: CDR1 SEHNR, CDR2 FQNEAQ (reference sequence). The CDR3 has 15 residues. J was trimmed by 6 bases and V by 1 base; bases with no gene match: 5. CDR3 sequence reads: CASSLGDRAAGELFF. The CDR3 DNA reads as TGTGCCAGCAGCTTAGGAGACAGGGCCGCCGGGGAGCTGTTTTTT.

The chain is built from TRBV24-1 and TRBJ1-5, with 10 bases aligning to TRBD1. V shed 4 bases and J 4 bases; nucleotides not matched to a gene: 6. This CDR3 comprises 16 residues. The germline gives CDR1 KGHDR, CDR2 SFDVKD. The CDR3 protein is CATSDPGTGENQPQHF. As DNA, the CDR3 is TGTGCCACCAGTGACCCAGGGACAGGGGAAAATCAGCCCCAGCATTTT.

Written as DNA, the CDR3 is TGCGCCAGCAGCGGAGGACAGGGGCGGGTTGATGAGCAGTTCTTC. It encodes CASSGGQGRVDEQFF. This chain connects TRBV5-1 to TRBJ2-1; TRBD1 matches at 9 bases. The V gene's germline CDR1 is SGHRS and CDR2 YFSETQ. The CDR3 runs 15 residues. Trimming at V came to 4 bases and at J to 8 bases, leaving 10 bases not matched to a gene. Full variable domain (rest looked up from reference TRBV5-1 and TRBJ2-1): KAGVTQTPRYLIKTRGQQVTLSCSPISGHRSVSWYQQTPGQGLQFLFEYFSETQRNKGNFPGRFSGRQFSNSRSEMNVSTLELGDSALYLCASSGGQGRVDEQFFGPGTRLTVL.

J is TRBJ2-7 and V is TRBV3-1 (or the pseudogene TRBV3-2); perhaps TRBD1 as D (5 bases). This CDR3 has 14 residues. V lost 0 bases and J lost 5, with 11 bases in between. Per germline, CDR1 LGHDT and CDR2 YNNKEL (reference sequence). The CDR3 bases are TGTGCCAGCAGCCAAGATTGGGGCACCCACGAGCAGTACTTC. This translates into CASSQDWGTHEQYF.

This chain connects TRBV6-6 to TRBJ2-1, with 7 nucleotides matching TRBD2. Trimming removed 7 bases from V and 6 bases from J; junction bases left unmatched: 9. CDR1 is MNHNY, CDR2 SVGAGI, per germline (reference sequence). The CDR3 runs 14 residues. The CDR3 loop is CASNDRGGPNEQFF. The CDR3 nucleotides are TGTGCCAGCAACGACCGGGGAGGGCCCAATGAGCAGTTCTTC.

The chain carries TRBV2 and TRBJ1-2; possibly TRBD1 for D (6 bases). The CDR3 is made up of 13 amino acids. The V gene's germline CDR1 is SNHLY and CDR2 FYNNEI. Trimming took off 8 bases at V and 2 bases at J, with 12 bases between the two ends. CDR3 loop: CASLGQGNYGYTF. The DNA of the CDR3 is TGTGCCAGCCTGGGGCAGGGGAACTATGGCTACACCTTC.

The chain combines TRBV9 with TRBJ2-1, with D possibly TRBD2 on 5 matching bases. The CDR3 is 16 amino acids. The V end lost 0 bases, the J end lost 9 bases, and 19 bases lay between the germline ends. Germline assignment: CDR1 SGDLS and CDR2 YYNGEE. The CDR3 nucleotides are TGTGCCAGCAGCGTAGGGGGTGGCGGGTTGGATCCTGAGCAGTTCTTC. Amino acids: CASSVGGGGLDPEQFF.

This clone has only a few counts. This CDR3 reads CASSRSGTDYEQYF. Written as DNA, the CDR3 is TGTGCCAGCTCACGTTCCGGGACGGATTACGAGCAGTACTTC. J is TRBJ2-7 and V is TRBV18; D is possibly TRBD1 or TRBD2 (5 bases each). The V end was cut by 4 bases, the J end by 4 bases, with 14 bases between. The CDR3 runs to 14 residues. Germline V gene sequence: CDR1 KGHSH, CDR2 LQKENI.

The J gene is TRBJ2-7, the V gene TRBV3-1 (or the pseudogene TRBV3-2); 7 bases line up with TRBD1. Germline V gene data show CDR1 as LGHDT and CDR2 as YNNKEL (reference sequence). CDR3 length: 15 residues. With V trimmed by 0 bases and J by 2 bases, 4 bases remained unmatched. This CDR3 reads CASSQETGMTYEQYF. The CDR3 bases are TGTGCCAGCAGCCAAGAGACAGGGATGACCTACGAGCAGTACTTC.

The chain is built from TRBV24-1 and TRBJ2-5; possibly TRBD2 for D (6 bases). CDR3 length equals 17 residues. V lost 0 bases and J 2 bases, leaving 15 bases between the germline ends. Looked up from germline, CDR1 is KGHDR and CDR2 is SFDVKD. The CDR3, as DNA: TGTGCCACCAGTGATTTGCACGGAGGGTCAGGACAAGAGACCCAGTACTTC. It is translated as CATSDLHGGSGQETQYF.

This sequence joins TRBV4-1 and TRBJ2-5; TRBD1 might be the D (5 bases). The germline gives CDR1 MGHRA, CDR2 YSYEKL. The V gene lost 0 bases and the J gene lost 1 base, with 12 bases spanning the gap. The CDR3 consists of 16 residues. The chain's CDR3 is CASSQDPGQGQETQYF. The DNA of the CDR3 is TGCGCCAGCAGCCAAGATCCCGGGCAGGGCCAAGAGACCCAGTACTTC.

This clone was counted a single time. The V call is TRBV11-2, the J call TRBJ2-1; TRBD1 or TRBD2 may be the D gene (5 bases each). Trimming left V 1 base short and J 11 bases short, with 18 bases between. The CDR3 is 15 amino acids. Germline V gene data show CDR1 as SGHAT and CDR2 as FQNNGV. CDR3 nucleotides: TGTGCCAGCAGCTTAGGGGACCGGGACGGCCCCAAGCAGTTCTTC. This gives the protein CASSLGDRDGPKQFF.

This chain links TRBV3-1 (or the pseudogene TRBV3-2) with TRBJ1-1, with TRBD1 identical over 8 bases. Germline trimming cut 0 bases from V and 10 bases from J; bases unmatched to any gene: 10. This CDR3 is built from 15 residues. Per germline, CDR1 LGHDT and CDR2 YNNKEL (reference sequence). DNA of the CDR3: TGTGCCAGCAGCCAAGATTATCCAGGGGGCGGCCGAGCTTTCTTT. Translated, it gives CASSQDYPGGGRAFF.

The rearrangement uses TRBV9 and TRBJ2-7, with a tentative D call TRBD2 (5 bases). Germline V gives CDR1 SGDLS, CDR2 YYNGEE. The CDR3 covers 15 residues. Trimming removed 4 bases at V and 0 bases at J, with 14 bases between. CDR3 sequence: CASSPGEGGSYEQYF. For the CDR3, the DNA is TGTGCCAGCAGCCCGGGTGAGGGCGGCTCCTACGAGCAGTACTTC.

V is TRBV28 and J is TRBJ1-1, with unresolved D. This CDR3 region has 13 residues. The V end was cut by 4 bases, the J end by 1 base, with 7 bases between. In germline, CDR1 is MDHEN, CDR2 SYDVKM. The DNA of the CDR3 is TGTGCCAGCAGTTCTATCGGGAACACTGAAGCTTTCTTT. Protein product: CASSSIGNTEAFF.

This chain's CDR3 is CASSYSRAGTIKFEQYF. The CDR3 region has the DNA TGTGCCAGCAGTTACTCTCGCGCCGGGACAATAAAGTTCGAGCAGTACTTC. The V gene is TRBV6-2 or TRBV6-3, the J gene TRBJ2-7; tentative D call: TRBD1 (6 bases). Looked up from germline, CDR1 is MNHEY and CDR2 is SVGEGT. The CDR3 runs 17 residues. V gave up 0 bases and J gave up 6 bases, with 21 bases separating them.

The chain employs TRBV7-2 and TRBJ2-3, with D unresolved. This CDR3 region has 15 residues. V was clipped by 5 bases and J by 4 bases, with 16 bases between them. Germline V gives CDR1 SGHTA, CDR2 FQGNSA. The CDR3 DNA reads TGTGCCAGCAGCGAGTACCCCGGTTGGGCAGATACGCAGTATTTT. As protein: CASSEYPGWADTQYF.

CDR3 sequence reads: CATSWPNTEAFF. CDR3 in DNA: TGTGCCACCTCGTGGCCGAACACTGAAGCTTTCTTT. The chain joins TRBV27 to TRBJ1-1; D call uncertain. The CDR3 contains 12 residues. Trimming cost V 10 bases and J 1 base, with 10 bases left between them. CDR1 is MNHEY, CDR2 SMNVEV, per germline (reference sequence).

This chain uses TRBV10-2 with TRBJ1-5; D uncertain. With 6 bases removed from V and 0 bases from J, the gap between germline ends came to 12 bases. CDR1 is WSHSY, CDR2 SAAADI, per germline. The CDR3 consists of 15 residues. The CDR3 region is CASRSSSYSNQPQHF. Written as DNA, the CDR3 is TGCGCCAGCAGGAGCAGTAGTTATAGCAATCAGCCCCAGCATTTT.

The J gene is TRBJ2-1, the V gene TRBV19; TRBD2 is a possible D gene (6 bases). V lost 4 bases and J 0 bases, leaving 7 bases between the germline ends. CDR3 length: 14 amino acids. Germline V CDR1 and CDR2: LNHDA, SQIVND (reference sequence). The CDR3 DNA reads TGTGCCAGTAGTAGCGGGAACTCCTACAATGAGCAGTTCTTC. Residues: CASSSGNSYNEQFF.

This sequence joins TRBV19 and TRBJ2-5; the D is unclear. The CDR3 is 16 amino acids. V lost 4 bases and J lost 7, with 22 bases in between. The germline gives CDR1 LNHDA, CDR2 SQIVND (reference sequence). The CDR3 region has the DNA TGTGCCAGTAGTACCCTCTCGACTCCTTTTAGGGCGACCCAGTACTTC. It translates to CASSTLSTPFRATQYF. The full variable domain, completed using reference TRBV19 and TRBJ2-5, is DGGITQSPKYLFRKEGQNVTLSCEQNLNHDAMYWYRQDPGQGLRLIYYSQIVNDFQKGDIAEGYSVSREKKESFPLTVTSAQKNPTAFYLCASSTLSTPFRATQYFGPGTRLLVL.

In DNA, the CDR3 is TGCAGTGCTAGTCCCGGGACAGGGGGCGGCAATCAGCCCCAGCATTTT. It translates to CSASPGTGGGNQPQHF. This chain connects TRBV20-1 to TRBJ1-5, with 12 positions matching TRBD1. With 3 bases clipped from V and 2 bases from J, the junction kept 5 bases outside the gene matches. Looked up from germline, CDR1 is DFQATT and CDR2 is SNEGSKA (reference sequence). This CDR3 region has 16 residues.

The CDR3: CASSLLGRRNEKLFF. The CDR3 DNA reads TGTGCCAGCAGCTTATTGGGTAGACGTAATGAAAAACTGTTTTTT. The V gene is TRBV7-9, the J gene TRBJ1-4, with no clear D. Per the germline V gene, CDR1 is SEHNR and CDR2 is FQNEAQ (reference sequence). V was cut by 2 bases and J by 4 bases, with 11 bases left in between. The CDR3 consists of 15 residues. The entire variable domain, with the rest obtained from reference TRBV7-9 and TRBJ1-4, is as follows: DTGVSQNPRHKITKRGQNVTFRCDPISEHNRLYWYRQTLGQGPEFLTYFQNEAQLEKSRLLSDRFSAERPKGSFSTLEIQRTEQGDSAMYLCASSLLGRRNEKLFFGSGTQLSVL.

V gene TRBV5-1 combines with J gene TRBJ1-2; D is unclear. Per the germline V gene, CDR1 is SGHRS and CDR2 is YFSETQ. Trimming took off 4 bases at V and 6 bases at J, with 19 bases between the two ends. This CDR3 region has 15 residues. CDR3 residues: CASSPQFGVLDGYTF. In DNA, the CDR3 is TGCGCCAGCAGCCCGCAATTCGGGGTTCTCGATGGCTACACCTTC. Full variable domain (outside the CDR3, taken from reference TRBV5-1 and TRBJ1-2): KAGVTQTPRYLIKTRGQQVTLSCSPISGHRSVSWYQQTPGQGLQFLFEYFSETQRNKGNFPGRFSGRQFSNSRSEMNVSTLELGDSALYLCASSPQFGVLDGYTFGSGTRLTVV.

The chain links TRBV30 to TRBJ2-3; D gene uncertain. CDR1 and CDR2 (germline): GTSNPN, SVGIG (reference sequence). The CDR3 has 11 residues. V shed 4 bases and J shed 3 bases, with 5 bases lying between them. Here the CDR3 reads CAWTATDTQYF. CDR3 DNA sequence: TGTGCCTGGACGGCGACAGATACGCAGTATTTT.

The chain couples TRBV5-1 to TRBJ2-3; TRBD2 aligns across 12 bases. Germline V gene data show CDR1 as SGHRS and CDR2 as YFSETQ. The V segment lost 3 bases and the J segment 3 bases; nucleotides outside the gene matches: 5. CDR3 length: 16 amino acids. DNA for the CDR3: TGCGCCAGCAGCTCCGCCACTAGCGGGGGGACAGATACGCAGTATTTT. Translated: CASSSATSGGTDTQYF.